This TCR beta chain was recovered during a study of cytomegalovirus exposure and HLA in healthy donors. About the research overall: From HLA-typed donors, an early data release held some 80 million unique TCRs.

The study's findings and limits: Reportedly, a later analysis found an Asian-associated ancestry cluster had fewer N-insertions than the approximately 600-donor mean. Relative to equally common others, HLA-associated TCR beta chains showed greater clonal expansion in a later analysis.

Primers: 60 Vbeta forward and 13 Jbeta reverse. The protocol was immunoSEQ multiplex PCR, while the TCRdb copy is restricted to in-frame clones and leaves out a portion. Of around 140,000 clones in the sample, approximately 71% were seen once. The donors, nominally healthy at sampling, likely had unrecorded immune exposures. Comments on this clone: Its antigen is not identified.

The ends lost 4 bases at V and 3 bases at J; junction bases unmatched: 3. Germline assignment: CDR1 SGDLS and CDR2 YYNGEE. This CDR3 is built from 13 residues. Sequencing was done on a sample of PBMCs. The rearrangement links TRBV9 to TRBJ2-5; 7 nucleotides agree with TRBD1. The receptor was isolated from a man aged 35-49 years in good health and CMV-seronegative. DNA for the CDR3: TGTGCCAGCAGCATCGGGACAGAAGAGACCCAGTACTTC. It encodes CASSIGTEETQYF. Full variable domain (outside the CDR3, taken from reference TRBV9 and TRBJ2-5): DSGVTQTPKHLITATGQRVTLRCSPRSGDLSVYWYQQSLDQGLQFLIQYYNGEERAKGNILERFSAQQFPDLHSELNLSSLELGDSALYFCASSIGTEETQYFGPGTRLLVL.